The 10 T cell receptor beta chains below were found in one sample sequenced in a study of shared clonotypes between healthy human individuals. Sequencing used immunoSEQ multiplex PCR; TCRdb keeps in-frame clones, though not all of them. The sample yields under 850,000 clones, around 93% seen once. CD45RO-negative CD8 cells positively selected for CCR7 made up the naive population, which excluded terminally differentiated effector memory CD45RA+ cells. The sample consisted of naive CD8+ T cells sorted from blood. The source of these receptors is a man aged 25 to 45 in good health.

The chain recombines TRBV27 with TRBJ1-5, with D perhaps matching TRBD1 (5 bases). This CDR3 spans 14 amino acids. Trimming removed 0 bases at V and 6 bases at J, with 9 bases between. The V gene's germline CDR1 is MNHEY and CDR2 SMNVEV (reference sequence). This chain's CDR3 is CASSLSMGVQPQHF. The CDR3 DNA follows: TGTGCCAGCAGTTTATCGATGGGGGTTCAGCCCCAGCATTTT.

This chain links TRBV5-1 with TRBJ1-2; D is uncertain. V lost 4 bases and J 4 bases, leaving 23 bases between the germline ends. This CDR3 has 17 residues. Looked up from germline, CDR1 is SGHRS and CDR2 is YFSETQ. CDR3 loop: CASSPSPDGSSLYGYTF. CDR3 bases: TGCGCCAGCAGCCCGAGCCCGGACGGATCGAGCCTCTATGGCTACACCTTC.

The chain recombines TRBV2 with TRBJ1-5; TRBD1 matches 7 bases. The CDR3 runs to 15 residues. Trimming cost V 7 bases and J 0 bases; bases outside gene matches: 6. Germline-derived CDR1 and CDR2 are SNHLY and FYNNEI. The CDR3 DNA reads as TGTGCCAGCAACCGGGACAGTCTTAGCAATCAGCCCCAGCATTTT. The encoded protein is CASNRDSLSNQPQHF.

The CDR3 reads CASSYMGNTEAFF. CDR3 bases: TGTGCCAGCAGTTATATGGGGAACACTGAAGCTTTCTTT. The chain is built from TRBV6-1 and TRBJ1-1, with D hard to call. V was clipped by 5 bases and J by 1 base, with 8 bases between them. Per germline, CDR1 MNHNS and CDR2 SASEGT. The CDR3 runs 13 residues.

V and J are TRBV21-1 and TRBJ1-2. TRBV21-1 is given as a pseudogene. The CDR3 spans 17 residues. CDR3 coding DNA: TGTGCCAGCAGCAAAGAAAAACCGGTCGTGAATAACTATGGCTACACCTTC. This encodes CASSKEKPVVNNYGYTF.

The V gene is TRBV10-3, the J gene TRBJ2-3, with 13 bases lining up with TRBD2. The germline CDR1 and CDR2 sequences are ENHRY and SYGVKD. The CDR3 is 16 residues long. V shed 6 bases and J 2 bases; nucleotides not matched to a gene: 5. The CDR3: CAIRKTSGGNTDTQYF. Written as DNA, the CDR3 is TGTGCCATCAGGAAGACTAGCGGGGGGAACACAGATACGCAGTATTTT.

The genes are TRBV7-9 and TRBJ2-5; no clear D. Germline values: CDR1 SEHNR, CDR2 FQNEAQ (reference sequence). Trimming took 2 bases from V and 4 from J, leaving 8 bases between them. The CDR3 consists of 13 residues. CDR3 sequence reads: CASSLPDVETQYF. In nucleotides, the CDR3 is TGTGCCAGCAGCTTACCGGATGTAGAGACCCAGTACTTC.

The V and J genes are TRBV6-5 and TRBJ2-7, with TRBD2 matching over 12 bases. This CDR3 region has 14 residues. Losses at the gene ends were 6 bases for V and 6 bases for J; bases not matched to a gene: 6. Germline V gives CDR1 MNHEY, CDR2 SVGAGI. The CDR3 loop is CASSGLAGSSEQYF. The CDR3 bases are TGTGCCAGCAGCGGACTAGCGGGAAGTAGCGAGCAGTACTTC.

This rearrangement joins TRBV6-1 to TRBJ2-1; D is ambiguous. The length of the CDR3 is 15 residues. Germline CDR1 reads MNHNS; CDR2 reads SASEGT. The V gene lost 0 bases and the J gene lost 2 bases, with 8 bases spanning the gap. The CDR3 DNA reads as TGTGCCAGCAGTGAAGCCCCGGCAACCTACAATGAGCAGTTCTTC. As protein: CASSEAPATYNEQFF.

This rearrangement joins TRBV6-6 to TRBJ1-2; D gene unclear. Germline CDR1 reads MNHNY; CDR2 reads SVGAGI (reference sequence). V was pared by 0 bases and J by 6 bases, with 11 bases between. The CDR3 covers 14 residues. In DNA, the CDR3 is TGTGCCAGCAGTTACTCGAACGGGTCGGATGGCTACACCTTC. Translation gives CASSYSNGSDGYTF.